These 27 T cell receptor beta chains originate from one sample sequenced in a study of T-cell reconstitution after alpha-beta-depleted transplantation in children. Researchers prepared the TCRbeta library using unique molecular identifiers, the study reports. TCRdb passed the PCR reads through MiXCR, listing each CDR3 protein once. This table has about 300,000 distinct CDR3 sequences, about 9.4% appearing once. The sample consisted of PBMCs, taken before TCRalphabeta/CD19-depleted stem cell transplant. The origin of the receptors is a boy under two years old with acute myeloid leukemia, due to receive a stem cell transplant.

This clonotype was seen a handful of times. V and J are TRBV19 and TRBJ2-7; D uncertain. The CDR3 loop spans 13 amino acids. The germline V gene has CDR1 LNHDA and CDR2 SQIVND (reference sequence). V was clipped by 1 base and J by 2 bases, with 6 bases between them. This CDR3 reads CASSIVGTYEQYF. The CDR3 region has the DNA TGTGCCAGTAGTATAGTCGGCACCTACGAGCAGTACTTC.

The rearrangement uses TRBV7-8 and TRBJ2-1; 8 bases map to TRBD2. Germline values: CDR1 SGHVS, CDR2 FQNEAQ. V lost 3 bases, J lost 7 bases, and 5 bases stayed unmatched. This CDR3 comprises 14 residues. In nucleotides, the CDR3 is TGTGCCAGCAGCTTTTCGGGAGGGCCGAATGAGCAGTTCTTC. This codes for CASSFSGGPNEQFF.

This clonotype appeared many times. V is TRBV9 and J is TRBJ2-7; 12 bases are shared with TRBD1. CDR1 and CDR2 (germline): SGDLS, YYNGEE. The ends lost 2 bases at V and 5 bases at J; junction bases unmatched: 5. The CDR3 length is 15 residues. In DNA, the CDR3 is TGTGCCAGCAGCGTTTCCGGGACAGGGGGCCACGAGCAGTACTTC. Residues: CASSVSGTGGHEQYF.

This clonotype came up many times. The CDR3 spells CASTTWSPEEKLFF. The CDR3 nucleotides are TGTGCCAGCACCACTTGGAGTCCTGAGGAAAAACTGTTTTTT. The chain recombines TRBV12-3 or TRBV12-4 with TRBJ1-4; D is ambiguous. The CDR3 has 14 residues. With 7 bases removed from V and 8 bases from J, the gap between germline ends came to 17 bases.

This clonotype was picked up a small number of times. CDR3 amino acids: CASSPQGGRHTEAFF. The CDR3 DNA is TGTGCCAGCAGTCCCCAGGGGGGCCGCCACACTGAAGCTTTCTTT. The chain links TRBV12-3 or TRBV12-4 to TRBJ1-1, with TRBD1 matching 7 bases. Trimming took 5 bases from V and 3 from J; bases not matched to a gene: 9. There are 15 residues in the CDR3.

This clonotype has ten or more counts. The chain combines TRBV18 with TRBJ2-7; 7 bases fit TRBD1. The CDR3 spans 15 residues. From germline, CDR1 is KGHSH and CDR2 LQKENI. With V trimmed by 5 bases and J by 1 base, 8 bases remained unmatched. The CDR3 loop reads CASSTTGPISYEQYF. The CDR3 nucleotides are TGTGCCAGCTCAACGACAGGGCCCATTTCCTACGAGCAGTACTTC.

This clonotype was seen more than once but under ten times. The chain combines TRBV20-1 with TRBJ2-1; TRBD2 might be the D (6 bases). In germline, CDR1 is DFQATT, CDR2 SNEGSKA (reference sequence). The CDR3 runs to 17 residues. Deletions cut 2 bases from V and 3 bases from J, with 20 bases between. The CDR3, as DNA: TGCAGTGCTAGAAACCCCTTTGGAGGAGGGCTCTACAATGAGCAGTTCTTC. Its protein is CSARNPFGGGLYNEQFF.

This clonotype has a handful of counts. This chain links TRBV7-3 with TRBJ2-3, with 10 bases lining up with TRBD2. The CDR3 is 17 residues long. CDR1 and CDR2 (germline): SGHTA, FQGTGA. With V trimmed by 2 bases and J by 0 bases, 5 bases remained unmatched. The CDR3 DNA reads as TGTGCCAGCAGCTTAGCGGGACTAGCGTTCAGCACAGATACGCAGTATTTT. Translation gives CASSLAGLAFSTDTQYF.

This clonotype was counted many times. This rearrangement joins TRBV5-5 to TRBJ1-5, with 7 bases identical to TRBD1. The CDR3 contains 15 residues. Trimming at V came to 4 bases and at J to 3 bases, leaving 7 bases not matched to a gene. Germline CDR1 SGHKS, CDR2 YYEKEE (reference sequence). CDR3 in DNA: TGTGCCAGCAGCCTAGTGACAGGGATCAATCAGCCCCAGCATTTT. Protein product: CASSLVTGINQPQHF.

Points on this clonotype: A much bigger clone sits one base away, suggesting this may be a read error. The genes are TRBV7-2 and TRBJ2-7, with TRBD1 matching 7 bases. The junction had 8 bases not matched to a gene; V was cut back by 2 bases and J by 4 bases. Germline values: CDR1 SGHTA, CDR2 FQGNSA. This CDR3 comprises 15 residues. CDR3 sequence reads: CASSLSSGRGYEQYF. In DNA, the CDR3 is TGTGCCAGCAGCTTAAGCTCGGGCAGGGGGTACGAGCAGTACTTC.

This clonotype was counted at least ten times. This chain connects TRBV12-5 to TRBJ2-5; 7 positions agree with TRBD2. Germline V gene sequence: CDR1 LGHNT, CDR2 FRNRAP. The CDR3 loop spans 15 amino acids. The trim removed 1 base at V and 3 bases at J, leaving 5 bases unmatched. CDR3 protein: CASGLDLAGEETQYF. In nucleotides, the CDR3 is TGTGCTAGTGGTTTGGATCTGGCGGGGGAAGAGACCCAGTACTTC.

There are many counts of this clonotype. The chain uses TRBV28 and TRBJ1-1; no firm D call. The CDR3 contains 15 residues. The germline V and J ends were trimmed by 0 bases and 3 bases, with 11 bases remaining between them. CDR1 is MDHEN, CDR2 SYDVKM, per germline. The CDR3 DNA is TGTGCCAGCAGTTTATGGGCCAGTCGAGACACTGAAGCTTTCTTT. It specifies CASSLWASRDTEAFF. The variable domain in full, completed from reference TRBV28 and TRBJ1-1, reads DVKVTQSSRYLVKRTGEKVFLECVQDMDHENMFWYRQDPGLGLRLIYFSYDVKMKEKGDIPEGYSVSREKKERFSLILESASTNQTSMYLCASSLWASRDTEAFFGQGTRLTVV.

This clonotype was detected many times. This chain connects TRBV6-1 to TRBJ1-2, with 10 bases lining up with TRBD1. Germline assignment: CDR1 MNHNS and CDR2 SASEGT. V lost 4 bases, J lost 4 bases, and 9 bases stayed unmatched. CDR3 length: 16 residues. The CDR3 sequence is CASSANSGTGVYGYTF. CDR3 coding DNA: TGTGCCAGCAGTGCGAATTCCGGGACAGGGGTCTATGGCTACACCTTC.

The table lists this clonotype with a few counts. CDR3 nucleotides: TGTGCCAGCAGTTTATTAGGACGGGGGAACACTGAAGCTTTCTTT. As protein: CASSLLGRGNTEAFF. The chain uses TRBV28 and TRBJ1-1; no reliable D call. The V and J ends lost 1 base and 1 base respectively, with 10 bases between them. Germline V gene sequence: CDR1 MDHEN, CDR2 SYDVKM. CDR3 size: 15 residues.

This clonotype was recorded many times. V gene TRBV5-1 combines with J gene TRBJ2-5; 9 bases agree with TRBD2. The CDR3 is 17 amino acids. Germline V lookup: CDR1 SGHRS, CDR2 YFSETQ. The junction had 8 bases not matched to a gene; V was cut back by 1 base and J by 1 base. CDR3 amino acids: CASSLPFLAGLQETQYF. CDR3 nucleotides: TGCGCCAGCAGCTTGCCTTTTCTAGCGGGGCTCCAAGAGACCCAGTACTTC.

This clonotype was recorded at least ten times. The chain couples TRBV7-2 to TRBJ2-7; TRBD2 agrees at 13 bases. The germline V gene has CDR1 SGHTA and CDR2 FQGNSA. The CDR3 spans 16 residues. V shed 1 base and J 6 bases; nucleotides not matched to a gene: 6. In DNA form, the CDR3 reads TGTGCCAGCAGCTTAGGACTAGCGGGGGGTGTGTCCGAGCAGTACTTC. Protein product: CASSLGLAGGVSEQYF.

This clonotype was counted at least ten times. The V gene is TRBV7-2, the J gene TRBJ2-3; TRBD2 is a possible D gene (6 bases). Germline V gives CDR1 SGHTA, CDR2 FQGNSA. V was cut by 4 bases and J by 6 bases, with 8 bases left in between. CDR3 length equals 12 residues. The CDR3 sequence is CASSWGLDTQYF. CDR3 DNA: TGTGCCAGCAGCTGGGGACTCGATACGCAGTATTTT. Looking up the rest from reference TRBV7-2 and TRBJ2-3 gives the full variable domain: GAGVSQSPSNKVTEKGKDVELRCDPISGHTALYWYRQSLGQGLEFLIYFQGNSAPDKSGLPSDRFSAERTGGSVSTLTIQRTQQEDSAVYLCASSWGLDTQYFGPGTRLTVL.

This clonotype was detected ten times or more. The CDR3 sequence: CASSFSHHTGELFF. CDR3 nucleotides: TGTGCCAGCAGCTTCAGTCATCACACCGGGGAGCTGTTTTTT. V and J are TRBV7-2 and TRBJ2-2; D ambiguous. The germline V and J ends were trimmed by 3 bases and 3 bases, with 8 bases remaining between them. Germline CDR1 and CDR2: SGHTA and FQGNSA. The CDR3 sequence is 14 residues long.

Regarding this clonotype: A much larger clone differs by one base, so this may be a read error. The rearrangement joins TRBV12-3 or TRBV12-4 to TRBJ1-2; no firm D call. The CDR3 loop spans 12 amino acids. Deletions cut 5 bases from V and 4 bases from J, with 8 bases between. CDR3 sequence (DNA): TGTGCCAGCAGTGGGGTCAGCTATGGCTACACCTTC. It encodes CASSGVSYGYTF.

The J gene is TRBJ1-4, the V gene TRBV11-1; possibly TRBD1 for D (6 bases). CDR3 length: 16 residues. Germline V gene lookup returns CDR1 SGHAT and CDR2 FQDESV (reference sequence). Trimming left V 4 bases short and J 0 bases short, with 12 bases between. The CDR3 nucleotides read TGTGCCAGCAGCTCCGGACAGTTAGCAACTAATGAAAAACTGTTTTTT. Protein: CASSSGQLATNEKLFF.

V gene TRBV27 combines with J gene TRBJ1-2; 7 bases line up with TRBD1. The CDR3 extends over 14 amino acids. Germline V CDR1 and CDR2: MNHEY, SMNVEV (reference sequence). J lost 10 bases, V lost 7 bases, and 15 bases had no gene match. The CDR3 DNA follows: TGTGCCAGCACCCCAGTGGGAGGGGGCATGGACTACACCTTC. Amino acids: CASTPVGGGMDYTF.

This clonotype was found many times. The rearrangement joins TRBV27 to TRBJ2-7, with TRBD1 matching over 9 bases. This CDR3 is 14 amino acids long. The germline gives CDR1 MNHEY, CDR2 SMNVEV (reference sequence). The J segment lost 0 bases and the V segment lost 7 bases, leaving 4 bases of the junction unmatched. The CDR3 DNA reads as TGTGCCAGCATCCGGGACAGGGCCTCCTACGAGCAGTACTTC. It translates to CASIRDRASYEQYF.

Comment on this clonotype: A read error is possible here, since a much larger clone lies one base away. The chain recombines TRBV5-4 with TRBJ2-2; either TRBD1 or TRBD2 may fit D (5 bases each). This CDR3 comprises 16 residues. Germline V gene sequence: CDR1 SGHNT, CDR2 YYREEE (reference sequence). CDR3 in amino acids: CASSLAGTANSGELFF. The CDR3 DNA sequence: TGTGCCAGCAGCTTGGCAGGGACGGCCAACAGCGGGGAGCTGTTTTTT. The entire variable domain, with the rest obtained from reference TRBV5-4 and TRBJ2-2, is as follows: ETGVTQSPTHLIKTRGQQVTLRCSSQSGHNTVSWYQQALGQGPQFIFQYYREEENGRGNFPPRFSGLQFPNYSSELNVNALELDDSALYLCASSLAGTANSGELFFGEGSRLTVL.

Concerning this clonotype: Just one base apart from a much larger clone, this may be a read error. The chain carries TRBV12-3 or TRBV12-4 and TRBJ2-1; D is unresolved. The V end was cut by 3 bases, the J end by 10 bases, with 7 bases between. This CDR3 has 11 amino acids. CDR3 residues: CASSFNVEQFF. The CDR3 nucleotides are TGTGCCAGCAGTTTTAATGTGGAGCAGTTCTTC.

This clonotype was seen repeatedly, ten times or more. The chain carries TRBV7-9 and TRBJ1-1; 7 nucleotides match TRBD1. The CDR3 runs 15 residues. Germline V CDR1 and CDR2: SEHNR, FQNEAQ (reference sequence). Trimming removed 5 bases from V and 1 base from J; junction bases left unmatched: 7. DNA of the CDR3: TGTGCCAGCAGCCGAGGGACAGCACCGAACACTGAAGCTTTCTTT. It translates to CASSRGTAPNTEAFF. The complete variable domain, with remaining parts taken from reference TRBV7-9 and TRBJ1-1, reads DTGVSQNPRHKITKRGQNVTFRCDPISEHNRLYWYRQTLGQGPEFLTYFQNEAQLEKSRLLSDRFSAERPKGSFSTLEIQRTEQGDSAMYLCASSRGTAPNTEAFFGQGTRLTVV.

The chain has TRBV19 and TRBJ2-1, with 9 bases lining up with TRBD2. The CDR3 extends over 15 amino acids. In germline, CDR1 is LNHDA, CDR2 SQIVND (reference sequence). The V gene end was trimmed by 3 bases and the J gene end by 9 bases; junction bases not matched to a gene: 9. The CDR3 region has the DNA TGTGCCAGTAGTATCCTAGCGGGAACATCGCCTGAGCAGTTCTTC. It is translated as CASSILAGTSPEQFF.

This rearrangement joins TRBV7-6 to TRBJ1-6; D might be TRBD1 (6 bases). This CDR3 contains 14 residues. Germline V gene sequence: CDR1 SGHVS, CDR2 FNYEAQ. Trimming stripped 5 bases from V and 8 bases from J, with 13 bases between. The CDR3 region has the DNA TGTGCCAGCAGCCTTACAGGGAATCATTCACCCCTCCACTTT. Its protein is CASSLTGNHSPLHF.